A selection of T cell receptor beta chains follows, all from one sample in a study of blood T cell repertoires in COVID-19. Using immunoSEQ multiplex PCR, the repertoire was profiled, and TCRdb retains in-frame clones only, with some absent. The repertoire holds around 150,000 clones, with around 80% as singletons. Sample: peripheral blood. The source of these receptors is a man aged 55 to 70 with acute or convalescent COVID-19. Both conserved end residues are part of each CDR3.

cdr3_aa j_call v_call
CATLVLGGEQFF TRBJ2-1 TRBV19
CASSQQGAREQYF TRBJ2-7 TRBV4-1
CSVDSRVPGANVLTF TRBJ2-6 TRBV29-1
CASSQGQGAYYGYTF TRBJ1-2 TRBV7-8
CASLITGGIGYTF TRBJ1-2 TRBV19
CASSMIVINGHSPLHF TRBJ1-6 TRBV19
CASSITGGYTF TRBJ1-2 TRBV28
CASSPGQEDSYTF TRBJ1-2 TRBV9
CASSLDGQGNYNEQFF TRBJ2-1 TRBV5-8
CASSEPTGETDNSPLHF TRBJ1-6 TRBV9
CASSRTSGGAELFF TRBJ2-2 TRBV3-1/TRBV3-2
CASSLTGLAGEPTGELFF TRBJ2-2 TRBV7-3
CASSITENTEAFF TRBJ1-1 TRBV19
CASSIPSGANVLTF TRBJ2-6 TRBV19
CASSQTGVETDTQYF TRBJ2-3 TRBV3-1/TRBV3-2
CASSLQGQYSPLHF TRBJ1-6 TRBV5-5
CAWGLAGGTDTQYF TRBJ2-3 TRBV30
CAWSVLAGAQEQFF TRBJ2-1 TRBV30
CASSLGGGNYGYTF TRBJ1-2 TRBV5-4